The subject of this entry is one T cell receptor beta chain. This entry is derived from a study of regulatory T cells in long-lasting Graves disease. Study-level background: Patients with persistent Graves' disease had over 5 years of antithyroid drugs and persistent TSH receptor antibodies.

Building of the TCR beta libraries involved iRepertoire HTBI primers and Arm-PCR of CDR3 regions. TCRdb redid the calling of the multiplex PCR reads with MiXCR, one entry per CDR3 protein. Of roughly 500,000 distinct CDR3 sequences in the sample, 20% were seen once. Specified time point: persistent/refractory GD, antithyroid drugs over 5 years with positive TRAb. The TCR library was made from RNA extracted from PBMCs. The sequencing here drew on peripheral blood mononuclear cells (PBMCs), taken when the disease was refractory, from a patient treated with antithyroid drugs. This clonotype originated in a female donor with Graves disease.

The CDR3 region is CASSYSGRMNEQFF. Written as DNA, the CDR3 is TGTGCCAGCAGCTATAGCGGGAGAATGAATGAGCAGTTCTTC. The chain recombines TRBV6-2 or TRBV6-3 with TRBJ2-5, with 9 bases matching TRBD2. The DNA end lines up better with TRBJ2-1; the J call may be wrong. The CDR3 sequence is 14 residues long. Germline V CDR1 and CDR2: MNHEY, SVGEGT.